This T cell receptor beta chain came from a study of blood T cells in healthy people across ages. This clonotype was found many times. V shed 4 bases, J shed 0 bases, and the junction held 7 bases outside the gene matches. The germline V gene encodes CDR1 DFQATT and CDR2 SNEGSKA (reference sequence). The CDR3 has 15 residues. A second PCR of 7 to 11 cycles used a sample-barcoded 5' primer and a J-beta primer mix. Each sample yielded at least 2.5 million CDR3-containing paired-end reads. TCRdb re-called the 5' RACE reads through MiXCR, storing one row per CDR3 protein. The sample lists hundreds of thousands of distinct CDR3 sequences, about 34% occurring once.

The chain links TRBV20-1 to TRBJ2-3; 7 bases are a match to TRBD2. The clonotype comes from a man between 18 and 29 years old in good health. The source material was blood. The CDR3 nucleotides are TGCAGTGCTAACCCTACAGCGGGGAGCACAGATACGCAGTATTTT. Translation: CSANPTAGSTDTQYF.